The present entry profiles one T cell receptor beta chain with its context. Its target antigen remains unknown. Within one base of it there is no much larger clone, and no base qualities were kept. Including cysteine and phenylalanine, the CDR3 has 14 amino acids. CDR3 DNA is the only sequence kept; it has 42 bases, read in frame from the first base. V and J lose 7 bases and 3 bases, and a span of 15 bases separates them. From a lookup of the germline V gene, CDR1 and CDR2 are MNHNS and SASEGT. At diagnosis, tumor, uninvolved tumor-adjacent lung and peripheral blood were collected and then preserved as a mix of FFPE and fresh-frozen material. For TCR repertoire profiling, blood samples were analyzed in the form of peripheral blood mononuclear cells. This sample is part of a study of T cells in localized non-small cell lung cancer (dated by TCRdb to between 2020 and 2021). Study-level background: T cell repertoires of 200 to 250 early-stage NSCLC patients were analyzed, with tumors being compared against uninvolved tumor-adjacent lungs. Of the NSCLC patients, 129 were male and around 99 were female, and the mean age was around 70 years. The cohort consisted of 200 to 250 treatment-naive NSCLC patients whose localized lung tumors had been resected.

The investigation overall reported the following: Because multi-region tumor sequencing was not done, intratumor heterogeneity could not be ruled out. Higher blood T cell density associated with longer overall survival, while higher adjacent-lung clonality associated with shorter survival. Uninvolved tumor-adjacent lung showed the highest T cell clonality, higher than tumor, which suggests more focused antigenic responses in the adjacent lung. A median of roughly 50 of the top 100 tumor clones turned up in the paired uninvolved adjacent lung, and about 28 of those clones also ranked among the top 100 of that same adjacent lung. Because the study design was exploratory, TCR variables were selected using unadjusted p-values without false-discovery rate correction.

The immunoSEQ Assay was used to sequence TCR beta CDR3 regions from DNA. The original pipeline was this. To compute T cell density, TCR beta template counts were normalized to usable DNA, which was estimated by amplifying housekeeping genes. The preseqR package was used to estimate richness by extrapolating to 400,000 templates for PBMC samples and to 120,000 templates for tissue samples. Clonality was taken to be one minus Pielou's evenness. Differential abundance testing on productive amino-acid clonotypes, with a minimum total count of 5 and an alpha of 0.1, was used to identify tissue-enriched TCRs. The Jaccard Index and the Morisita Overlap Index were used to measure how much the repertoires overlapped between compartments. GLIPH clustered TCR beta CDR3s with public tetramer-defined viral CDR3s; viral motifs required at least three viral sequences plus V-gene enrichment. This is the immuneACCESS table as TCRdb keeps it, with only in-frame sequences that have V and J called. A part of the clones is gone; compared with another copy, unresolved V genes explain less than half, and the rest is unexplained. The V and J calls and the clone size are those of that table, but D and trimming were determined from the DNA. This sample has approximately 64,000 clones in its table, and 85% to 90% of those were observed once. Clones ranked in the top ten supply around 1.8% of the sample.

This receptor was identified in a woman aged 40-69 years with stage I lung adenocarcinoma. Sequencing was performed on peripheral blood, taken before any cancer treatment. Recombination joined TRBV6-1 with TRBJ1-2; the D gene is unclear. DNA sequence: TGTGCCAGCACCCTGGAGAACAAAGACTATGGCTACACCTTC. Translated, it reads CASTLENKDYGYTF.